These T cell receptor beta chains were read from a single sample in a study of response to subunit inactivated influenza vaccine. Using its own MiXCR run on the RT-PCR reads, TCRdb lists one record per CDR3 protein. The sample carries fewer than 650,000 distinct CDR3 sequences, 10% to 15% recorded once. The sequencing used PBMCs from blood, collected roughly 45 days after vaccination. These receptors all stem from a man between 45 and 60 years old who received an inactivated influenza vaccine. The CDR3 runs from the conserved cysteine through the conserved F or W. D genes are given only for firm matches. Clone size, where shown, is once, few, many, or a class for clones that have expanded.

CDR3: CASSRGLAGLGEQFF; DNA: TGTGCCAGCAGTAGGGGACTAGCAGGGCTCGGTGAGCAGTTCTTC; size: many; J: TRBJ2-1; D: TRBD2; V: TRBV6-1
CDR3: CASSQGPSSGGQETQYF; DNA: TGCGCCAGCAGCCAAGGCCCGAGTAGCGGGGGTCAAGAGACCCAGTACTTC; size: few; J: TRBJ2-5; D: TRBD2; V: TRBV4-3
CDR3: CASSLAATGSNQETQYF; DNA: TGTGCCAGCAGCTTGGCCGCGACAGGGTCCAACCAAGAGACCCAGTACTTC; size: few; J: TRBJ2-5; D: TRBD1; V: TRBV5-6
CDR3: CSVEDGQTRETQYF; DNA: TGCAGCGTTGAAGACGGACAGACGAGGGAGACCCAGTACTTC; size: -; J: TRBJ2-5; D: -; V: TRBV29-1
CDR3: CASMGLDHSYNEQFF; DNA: TGTGCCAGCATGGGACTTGATCACTCCTACAATGAGCAGTTCTTC; size: many; J: TRBJ2-1; D: -; V: TRBV6-1
CDR3: CSARDPASYQETQYF; DNA: TGCAGTGCTAGAGATCCGGCGTCGTACCAAGAGACCCAGTACTTC; size: few; J: TRBJ2-5; D: -; V: TRBV20-1
CDR3: CASSWTGNGELFF; DNA: TGTGCCAGCAGTTGGACGGGTAACGGGGAGCTGTTTTTT; size: -; J: TRBJ2-2; D: -; V: TRBV2
CDR3: CSALPRKYEQFF; DNA: TGCAGTGCACTTCCTAGGAAGTATGAGCAGTTCTTC; size: many; J: TRBJ2-1; D: -; V: TRBV20-1
CDR3: CASSATGYNEKLFF; DNA: TGCGCCAGCAGCGCGACAGGCTATAATGAAAAACTGTTTTTT; size: few; J: TRBJ1-4; D: -; V: TRBV5-1
CDR3: CASSLYERGPTDTQYF; DNA: TGTGCCAGCAGTTTATACGAGCGGGGGCCCACAGATACGCAGTATTTT; size: many; J: TRBJ2-3; D: TRBD2; V: TRBV12-3/TRBV12-4
CDR3: CASRATGTGAYEQYF; DNA: TGTGCCAGCAGGGCAACCGGGACAGGGGCCTACGAGCAGTACTTC; size: -; J: TRBJ2-7; D: TRBD1; V: TRBV28
CDR3: CASSSFEQFF; DNA: TGTGCCAGCAGTTCCTTCGAGCAGTTCTTC; size: many; J: TRBJ2-1; D: -; V: TRBV28
CDR3: CSVETGQGPTTEAFF; DNA: TGCAGCGTTGAAACGGGACAGGGACCTACCACTGAAGCTTTCTTT; size: -; J: TRBJ1-1; D: TRBD1; V: TRBV29-1
CDR3: CASSYSLFGNGAYEQYF; DNA: TGTGCCAGCAGTTATTCTCTCTTTGGTAATGGAGCCTACGAGCAGTACTTC; size: few; J: TRBJ2-7; D: -; V: TRBV6-2/TRBV6-3
CDR3: CASSIQGRSGKNIQYF; DNA: TGTGCCAGCAGTATCCAGGGACGATCTGGGAAAAACATTCAGTACTTC; size: few; J: TRBJ2-4; D: -; V: TRBV6-1
CDR3: CASSPAGPEEGYGYTF; DNA: TGTGCCAGCAGTCCCGCCGGCCCCGAAGAGGGCTATGGCTACACCTTC; size: many; J: TRBJ1-2; D: -; V: TRBV6-1
CDR3: CASSLRGTHNQPQHF; DNA: TGTGCCAGCAGCTTAAGAGGTACTCACAATCAGCCCCAGCATTTT; size: many; J: TRBJ1-5; D: -; V: TRBV7-2
CDR3: CASSDRGGLTDTQYF; DNA: TGCGCCAGCAGTGACCGGGGGGGGCTAACAGATACGCAGTATTTT; size: few; J: TRBJ2-3; D: TRBD2; V: TRBV10-2
CDR3: CASSLDRVVYNEQFF; DNA: TGTGCCAGCAGCTTAGACAGGGTAGTTTACAATGAGCAGTTCTTC; size: many; J: TRBJ2-1; D: -; V: TRBV7-9
CDR3: CAILAGGTDTQYF; DNA: TGTGCCATCCTAGCGGGGGGCACAGATACGCAGTATTTT; size: -; J: TRBJ2-3; D: TRBD2; V: TRBV28
CDR3: CASSLGPGNQPQHF; DNA: TGTGCCAGCAGCTTAGGTCCGGGAAATCAGCCCCAGCATTTT; size: few; J: TRBJ1-5; D: -; V: TRBV7-6
CDR3: CASGGQGANYGYTF; DNA: TGTGCCAGCGGGGGACAGGGAGCCAACTATGGCTACACCTTC; size: many; J: TRBJ1-2; D: TRBD1; V: TRBV25-1
CDR3: CASQGFRKQETQYF; DNA: TGTGCCAGCCAGGGCTTTAGGAAGCAAGAGACCCAGTACTTC; size: -; J: TRBJ2-5; D: -; V: TRBV7-9
CDR3: CSVLGTGVTDTQYF; DNA: TGCAGCGTCTTAGGGACAGGGGTTACAGATACGCAGTATTTT; size: -; J: TRBJ2-3; D: TRBD1; V: TRBV29-1
CDR3: CASSQEQGLGTEAFF; DNA: TGCGCCAGCAGCCAGGAACAGGGCTTAGGCACTGAAGCTTTCTTT; size: few; J: TRBJ1-1; D: -; V: TRBV4-3
CDR3: CASSLTGQGKLEQFF; DNA: TGTGCCAGCAGCTTAACGGGGCAGGGCAAACTAGAGCAGTTCTTC; size: few; J: TRBJ2-1; D: -; V: TRBV7-3
CDR3: CASSRETSGASTDTQYF; DNA: TGCGCCAGCAGCCGAGAGACTAGCGGGGCCAGCACAGATACGCAGTATTTT; size: -; J: TRBJ2-3; D: TRBD2; V: TRBV4-3
CDR3: CASSRRGGYNSPLHF; DNA: TGTGCCAGCAGCCGCAGAGGGGGTTATAATTCACCCCTCCACTTT; size: -; J: TRBJ1-6; D: -; V: TRBV7-6
CDR3: CSVSGDSSTDTQYF; DNA: TGCAGCGTATCAGGGGACTCTAGCACAGATACGCAGTATTTT; size: many; J: TRBJ2-3; D: -; V: TRBV29-1
CDR3: CASSFALRNTEAFF; DNA: TGTGCCAGCAGCTTTGCACTACGTAACACTGAAGCTTTCTTT; size: -; J: TRBJ1-1; D: -; V: TRBV7-2
CDR3: CASSRGLAALRDTQYF; DNA: TGTGCCAGCAGCAGGGGACTAGCGGCCCTAAGGGATACGCAGTATTTT; size: many; J: TRBJ2-3; D: TRBD2; V: TRBV7-2
CDR3: CASSNDRVQPQHF; DNA: TGTGCCAGCAGCAATGACAGGGTTCAGCCCCAGCATTTT; size: few; J: TRBJ1-5; D: TRBD1; V: TRBV7-2
CDR3: CASSPMTGKFTEQYF; DNA: TGTGCCAGCAGTCCGATGACAGGCAAGTTCACCGAGCAGTACTTC; size: -; J: TRBJ2-7; D: -; V: TRBV6-2/TRBV6-3
CDR3: CASSHGHVATNEKLFF; DNA: TGCGCCAGCAGCCACGGACACGTTGCAACTAATGAAAAACTGTTTTTT; size: -; J: TRBJ1-4; D: -; V: TRBV5-1
CDR3: CSGPAGGSTDTQYF; DNA: TGCAGTGGGCCAGCGGGGGGAAGCACAGATACGCAGTATTTT; size: few; J: TRBJ2-3; D: TRBD2; V: TRBV20-1
CDR3: CASSPLGVGRPYEQYF; DNA: TGTGCCAGCAGTCCCCTCGGGGTGGGCCGTCCCTACGAGCAGTACTTC; size: -; J: TRBJ2-7; D: -; V: TRBV27
CDR3: CASSLASLAGGPYTQYF; DNA: TGTGCCAGCAGCTTAGCGAGCCTGGCGGGAGGGCCCTATACGCAGTATTTT; size: -; J: TRBJ2-3; D: TRBD2; V: TRBV7-8
CDR3: CASSAGTSGRAMTDTQYF; DNA: TGTGCCAGCAGTGCCGGGACTAGCGGGAGGGCCATGACAGATACGCAGTATTTT; size: few; J: TRBJ2-3; D: TRBD2; V: TRBV6-1
CDR3: CASSPDPRGGETQYF; DNA: TGTGCCAGCAGTCCGGACCCTCGGGGCGGGGAGACCCAGTACTTC; size: few; J: TRBJ2-5; D: -; V: TRBV2
CDR3: CASSLNVGEQFF; DNA: TGCGCCAGCAGCCTGAACGTTGGTGAGCAGTTCTTC; size: many; J: TRBJ2-1; D: -; V: TRBV4-1
CDR3: CASSLARSGEVYEQYF; DNA: TGTGCCAGCAGCTTAGCGCGAAGCGGGGAAGTCTACGAGCAGTACTTC; size: few; J: TRBJ2-7; D: TRBD2; V: TRBV7-2
CDR3: CASSSQGTGMYNEQFF; DNA: TGTGCCAGCAGTTCCCAGGGGACAGGGATGTACAATGAGCAGTTCTTC; size: -; J: TRBJ2-1; D: TRBD1; V: TRBV12-3/TRBV12-4
CDR3: CSARDPLDYYNEQFF; DNA: TGCAGTGCTAGAGACCCCCTCGACTACTACAATGAGCAGTTCTTC; size: -; J: TRBJ2-1; D: -; V: TRBV20-1
CDR3: CASSIRWGYIF; DNA: TGTGCCAGCAGTATTCGATGGGGCTACATCTTC; size: once; J: TRBJ1-2; D: -; V: TRBV12-3/TRBV12-4
CDR3: CASSQMEGVGYEQYF; DNA: TGCGCCAGCAGCCAGATGGAGGGGGTAGGCTACGAGCAGTACTTC; size: many; J: TRBJ2-7; D: -; V: TRBV4-1
CDR3: CASSKIDPGQGSDTHYF; DNA: TGTGCCAGCAGTAAAATCGACCCGGGACAGGGCTCCGATACGCACTATTTT; size: -; J: TRBJ2-3; D: TRBD1; V: TRBV25-1
CDR3: CASSYGTSGRYEQYF; DNA: TGTGCCAGCAGTTACGGAACTAGCGGGAGGTACGAGCAGTACTTC; size: few; J: TRBJ2-7; D: TRBD2; V: TRBV27
CDR3: CSAKGITDTQYF; DNA: TGCAGTGCTAAGGGAATCACAGATACGCAGTATTTT; size: -; J: TRBJ2-3; D: -; V: TRBV20-1
CDR3: CASRRTAREQYF; DNA: TGTGCCAGCAGGAGGACAGCGAGGGAGCAGTACTTC; size: -; J: TRBJ2-7; D: -; V: TRBV28
CDR3: CASSLVGQGSGYTF; DNA: TGTGCCAGCAGCTTAGTGGGACAGGGAAGTGGCTACACCTTC; size: few; J: TRBJ1-2; D: TRBD1; V: TRBV7-2
CDR3: CACSLDRPAMGKLFF; DNA: TGCGCCTGCAGCTTGGACAGGCCCGCCATGGGAAAACTGTTTTTT; size: -; J: TRBJ1-4; D: TRBD1; V: TRBV5-1
CDR3: CASSPDSPNYGYTF; DNA: TGCGCCAGCAGCCCGGACAGTCCCAACTATGGCTACACCTTC; size: few; J: TRBJ1-2; D: -; V: TRBV5-1
CDR3: CASSFGRYLDTGELFF; DNA: TGTGCCAGCAGTTTTGGGCGCTATTTGGACACCGGGGAGCTGTTTTTT; size: many; J: TRBJ2-2; D: -; V: TRBV12-3/TRBV12-4
CDR3: CASSPRPTNTGELFF; DNA: TGTGCCAGCTCACCACGACCTACGAACACCGGGGAGCTGTTTTTT; size: -; J: TRBJ2-2; D: -; V: TRBV18
CDR3: CASSQGAGGAYTEAFF; DNA: TGCGCCAGCAGCCAAGGGGCAGGGGGCGCTTACACTGAAGCTTTCTTT; size: few; J: TRBJ1-1; D: TRBD1; V: TRBV4-1
CDR3: CASFPGLGDTGELFF; DNA: TGTGCCAGCTTCCCGGGACTGGGTGACACCGGGGAGCTGTTTTTT; size: -; J: TRBJ2-2; D: -; V: TRBV5-6
CDR3: CASSSNWGGPYNEQFF; DNA: TGCGCCAGCAGTTCTAATTGGGGGGGACCCTACAATGAGCAGTTCTTC; size: few; J: TRBJ2-1; D: TRBD2; V: TRBV5-1